These 4 T cell receptor beta chains share one sample of origin, sequenced in a study of cytomegalovirus exposure and HLA in healthy donors. The protocol was immunoSEQ multiplex PCR, while the TCRdb copy is restricted to in-frame clones and leaves out a portion. Of 56,000 or so clones listed, around 93% are singletons. Sequenced input: PBMCs. The receptors were sampled from a woman aged 18-35 years in good health and CMV-seropositive.

This rearrangement joins TRBV7-8 to TRBJ1-4; perhaps TRBD1 as D (5 bases). Trimming removed 0 bases from V and 3 bases from J, with 11 bases in between. CDR3 length: 16 residues. Germline CDR1 is SGHVS and CDR2 is FQNEAQ. CDR3 sequence reads: CASSLAWGVPNEKLFF. In nucleotides, the CDR3 is TGTGCCAGCAGCTTAGCGTGGGGGGTCCCTAATGAAAAACTGTTTTTT.

This chain joins TRBV6-1 and TRBJ1-2, with TRBD1 identical over 12 bases. The CDR3 sequence is 16 residues long. Germline trimming cut 1 base from V and 8 bases from J; bases unmatched to any gene: 8. CDR1 is MNHNS and CDR2 is SASEGT in the germline V gene. The CDR3 reads CASSEDGGQGAVGYTF. CDR3 bases: TGTGCCAGCAGTGAAGACGGGGGACAGGGGGCAGTCGGCTACACCTTC.

This clone was counted only a few times. This chain links TRBV9 with TRBJ1-2; TRBD1 is a possible D gene (6 bases). Germline V gene data show CDR1 as SGDLS and CDR2 as YYNGEE. The CDR3 is made up of 13 amino acids. V gave up 4 bases and J gave up 8 bases, with 15 bases separating them. The CDR3 reads CASSSTGPGGYTF. The CDR3 nucleotides are TGTGCCAGCAGCTCCACAGGGCCGGGGGGCTACACCTTC.

Notes on this clone: Other DNA sequences in this sample translate to the same CDR3. V gene TRBV5-1 combines with J gene TRBJ1-2; 7 bases agree with TRBD1. Unmatched junction bases numbered 5, after V lost 3 bases and J lost 6 bases. This CDR3 has 13 amino acids. CDR1 SGHRS and CDR2 YFSETQ come from the germline V gene. CDR3: CASSSGQSNGYTF. DNA for the CDR3: TGCGCCAGCAGCTCGGGACAGTCGAATGGCTACACCTTC.